This note documents a single T cell receptor beta chain sequence. The antigen is unknown. Amplification used 60 Vbeta primers and 13 Jbeta primers. Clones were read by immunoSEQ multiplex PCR, and TCRdb kept only the in-frame ones, dropping some. This sample has about 160,000 clones, with roughly four fifths found just once. This entry belongs to a study of cytomegalovirus exposure and HLA in healthy donors. CDR3 length: 14 residues. Trimming took 3 bases from V and 3 from J, leaving 12 bases between them. In germline, CDR1 is SGDLS, CDR2 YYNGEE. Overall study results and limits: Previously analyzed data showed that most TCR beta V segments were productive at a frequency of about 87% or about 30%. Common viral pathogens seemed, in a later analysis, to connect with several of the most significant clusters. Later findings reportedly placed an Asian-associated ancestry cluster below the roughly 690-donor mean for N-insertions.

This clonotype was sampled from a female donor in good health and CMV-seronegative. The gene calls are TRBV9 and TRBJ1-2, with D possibly TRBD1 on 5 matching bases. Sequenced sample: PBMCs. CDR3 DNA: TGTGCCAGCAGCGGCAGGGCATTAGACTATGGCTACACCTTC. Its translation is CASSGRALDYGYTF. The variable domain in full, completed from reference TRBV9 and TRBJ1-2, reads DSGVTQTPKHLITATGQRVTLRCSPRSGDLSVYWYQQSLDQGLQFLIQYYNGEERAKGNILERFSAQQFPDLHSELNLSSLELGDSALYFCASSGRALDYGYTFGSGTRLTVV.